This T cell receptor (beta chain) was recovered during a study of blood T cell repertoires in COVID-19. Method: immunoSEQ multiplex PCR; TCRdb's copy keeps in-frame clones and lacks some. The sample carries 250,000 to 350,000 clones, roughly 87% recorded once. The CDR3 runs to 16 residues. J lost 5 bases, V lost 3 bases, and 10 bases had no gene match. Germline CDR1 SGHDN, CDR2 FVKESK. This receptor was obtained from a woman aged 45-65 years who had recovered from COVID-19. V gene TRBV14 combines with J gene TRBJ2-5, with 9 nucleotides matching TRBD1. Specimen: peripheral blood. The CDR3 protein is CASSQTGQGSGETQYF. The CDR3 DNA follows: TGTGCCAGCAGCCAGACTGGACAGGGGTCAGGGGAGACCCAGTACTTC.